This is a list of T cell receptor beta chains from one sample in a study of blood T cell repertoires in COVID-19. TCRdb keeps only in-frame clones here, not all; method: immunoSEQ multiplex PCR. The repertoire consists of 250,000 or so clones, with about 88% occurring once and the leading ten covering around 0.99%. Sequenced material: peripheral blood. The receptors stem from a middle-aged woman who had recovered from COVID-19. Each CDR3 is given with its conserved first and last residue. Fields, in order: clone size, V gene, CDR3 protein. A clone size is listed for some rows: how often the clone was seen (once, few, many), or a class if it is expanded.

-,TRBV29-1,CSLGVAGITDTQYF
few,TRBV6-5,CASRPGTGVGQPQHF
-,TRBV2,CASSGGARAFF
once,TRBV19,CASWAGRGLGETQYF
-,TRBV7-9,CASSLGRGGYGYTF
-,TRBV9,CASSVVSGTGGWAGELFF
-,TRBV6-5,CASSSRGGLVQPQHF
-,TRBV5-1,CASSPPGTSHNEQFF
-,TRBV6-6,CASTQQGARNTIYF
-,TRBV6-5,CASSYSPAQNTEAFF
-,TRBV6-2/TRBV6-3,CASSYAASGSRQETQYF
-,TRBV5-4,CASSFQGSYGYTF
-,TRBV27,CASSPRDRGQETQYF
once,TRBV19,CASSIDRRSQLDTGELFF
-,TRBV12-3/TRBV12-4,CASSRGGFTEAFF
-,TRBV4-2,CASSEGGRTYNEQFF
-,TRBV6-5,CASSPVGGPRGGLFF
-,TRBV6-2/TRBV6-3,CASSYLGGNEQFF
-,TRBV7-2,CASSPHRAHEKLFF
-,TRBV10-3,CAISESIPSGSSGYQETQYF
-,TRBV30,CALVGRRGSNYGYTF
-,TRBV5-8,CASSVTGTGRTMHYTF
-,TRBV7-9,CASSLGQRGNEQYF
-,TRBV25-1,CASRGGQPQHF
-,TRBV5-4,CASSLAGTGLTEAFF
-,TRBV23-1,CASSQSGQGDYGYTF
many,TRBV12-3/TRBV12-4,CASSFGSGGEAFF
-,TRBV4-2,CASSQTGQGGQPQHF
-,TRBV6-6,CASSQTGDNSPLHF
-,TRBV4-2,CASSREMTGPTGELFF
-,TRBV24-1,CATSDPGRSYGYTF
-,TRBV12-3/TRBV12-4,CASSSRTGNGYTF
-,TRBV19,CASNSGRQETQYF
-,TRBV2,CASTPGTSGDAGPF
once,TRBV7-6,CASSHPRHPQGGANVLTF
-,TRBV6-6,CASSYQLVNEQFF
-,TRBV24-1,CATSAPGGGLETQYF
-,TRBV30,CAWSVETEAFF
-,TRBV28,CATPRGRPNYGYTF
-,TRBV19,CASSIDRAGFGYTF
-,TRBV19,CASSRVDTASYGYTF
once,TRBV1,CTSSQPRSGTSYPYEQYF
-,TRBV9,CASSARLAGEQFF